This TCR beta chain emerged from a study of blood T cell repertoires in COVID-19. Turning to this clone: At one boundary the junction diverges from the germline segment, which might be a read error.

Sequenced by immunoSEQ multiplex PCR; TCRdb stores in-frame clones only, minus some. The table has some 240,000 clones, roughly four fifths seen once. This CDR3 spans 14 amino acids. Germline V gives CDR1 MNHNS, CDR2 SASEGT. The clonotype was recovered from a woman aged 80 or over with COVID-19, enrolled during active disease. The rearrangement joins TRBV6-1 to TRBJ1-1; the match to TRBD1 covers 7 bases. The specimen sequenced was peripheral blood. The CDR3 sequence: CASSEDRVSTEAFF. The CDR3 bases are TGTGCCAGCAGCGAAGACAGGGTGAGCACTGAAGCTTTCTTT.